This T cell receptor (beta chain) originates from a study of shared clonotypes between healthy human individuals. Whole-study context: Researchers assigned three CD4 naive, three CD4 memory, two CD8 naive and one CD8 memory plate to each donor. The study, taken as a whole, reports: Shared across a few donors were about 4.8% of the naive CD4 clonotypes.

This CDR3 comprises 14 residues. Losses at the gene ends were 0 bases for V and 5 bases for J; bases not matched to a gene: 1. Germline values: CDR1 KGHSY, CDR2 FQNENV. Concerning this clone itself: The antigen remains unidentified.

CD8 cells regarded as naive lacked CD45RO, were positively chosen for CCR7, and omitted terminally differentiated effector memory CD45RA+ cells. How the authors handled the data: ImmunoSEQ junction-only sequences lacked quality scores, so their filtering differed. Using immunoSEQ multiplex PCR, the repertoire was profiled, and TCRdb retains in-frame clones only, with some absent. V and J calls and clone size come straight from that table; D and trimming were deduced from the DNA. The profile shows about 1,800,000 clones, over 85% of them singletons. The receptor's source is a man between 18 and 35 years old in good health. Specimen: naive CD8+ T cells sorted from blood. The chain combines TRBV16 with TRBJ1-1, with 9 bases fitting TRBD1. The CDR3 spells CASSQSTGGTEAFF. Written as DNA, the CDR3 is TGTGCCAGCAGCCAATCGACAGGGGGGACTGAAGCTTTCTTT.